The 31 T cell receptor beta chains below all came from one sample that was sequenced in a study of T cell responses to AZD1222 COVID-19 vaccine (dated by TCRdb to about 2021). Per the publication, the time point label means: about 28 days (+/-7) after the second vaccine dose. Library preparation used the immunoSEQ multiplex PCR assay. Here the immuneACCESS table is served through TCRdb, limited to in-frame sequences with V and J called. Missing clones are a known gap in these copies; in checked studies unresolved V genes cover under half, and the rest lacks a known reason. Recorded for this sample are about 39,000 clones; about 91% of them occurred a single time. The biggest ten clones account for around a quarter of the sample. The sample consisted of peripheral blood, taken 28 days after the second AZD1222 dose. These receptors were collected from an adult who received the AZD1222 COVID-19 vaccine.

The CDR3 DNA sequence: TGTGCCAGCAGGAAAAACACTGAAGCTTTCTTT. Its protein product is CASRKNTEAFF. The chain recombines TRBV6-5 with TRBJ1-1; no reliable D call. The germline V gene encodes CDR1 MNHEY and CDR2 SVGAGI. CDR3 size: 11 residues. V was cut by 6 bases and J by 2 bases, with 4 bases left in between.

V and J are TRBV11-2 and TRBJ2-5; 11 positions agree with TRBD1. This CDR3 has 16 residues. Germline trimming cut 6 bases from V and 4 bases from J; bases unmatched to any gene: 10. The V gene's germline CDR1 is SGHAT and CDR2 FQNNGV. Here the CDR3 DNA reads TGTGCCAGCAGAAAGGACAGGGGGCGCGTCACAGAGACCCAGTACTTC. Translation: CASRKDRGRVTETQYF.

This clone appeared a single time. The chain combines TRBV11-1 with TRBJ2-4; D is unresolved. CDR3 length equals 14 residues. Germline V gene sequence: CDR1 SGHAT, CDR2 FQDESV (reference sequence). Trimming removed 2 bases from V and 2 bases from J, with 7 bases in between. The CDR3 DNA reads TGTGCCAGCAGCTTATCGGTAACCAAAAACATTCAGTACTTC. Its protein is CASSLSVTKNIQYF.

This clone occurred a few times. The rearrangement joins TRBV19 to TRBJ2-7; D tentatively reads TRBD1 or TRBD2 (5 bases each). The V gene's germline CDR1 is LNHDA and CDR2 SQIVND (reference sequence). V dropped 2 bases and J dropped 7 bases, with 12 bases sitting between them. The CDR3 consists of 13 residues. CDR3 nucleotide sequence: TGTGCCAGTAGTATAAGTGGGACGCAAGAGCAGTACTTC. This translates into CASSISGTQEQYF. Together with reference TRBV19 and TRBJ2-7, the CDR3 gives the full variable domain: DGGITQSPKYLFRKEGQNVTLSCEQNLNHDAMYWYRQDPGQGLRLIYYSQIVNDFQKGDIAEGYSVSREKKESFPLTVTSAQKNPTAFYLCASSISGTQEQYFGPGTRLTVT.

This sequence joins TRBV20-1 and TRBJ2-2, with D perhaps TRBD2 (6 bases). Germline values: CDR1 DFQATT, CDR2 SNEGSKA (reference sequence). CDR3 length: 14 amino acids. Trimming cost V 3 bases and J 4 bases, with 12 bases left between them. The CDR3 coding sequence is TGCAGTGCTAGTCAAATCGGGGGCACCGGGGAGCTGTTTTTT. Amino acids: CSASQIGGTGELFF.

The chain combines TRBV12-5 with TRBJ2-1, with D perhaps assigned TRBD1 or TRBD2 (6 bases each). CDR1 and CDR2 from the germline V gene are LGHNT and FRNRAP. The CDR3 is 12 residues long. With 10 bases removed from V and 7 bases from J, the gap between germline ends came to 14 bases. The CDR3 protein is CATGGLMNEQFF. The CDR3 region has the DNA TGTGCTACCGGGGGCTTGATGAATGAGCAGTTCTTC.

The V call is TRBV7-2, the J call TRBJ2-7; 9 bases are a match to TRBD1. Germline V gene data show CDR1 as SGHTA and CDR2 as FQGNSA. This CDR3 has 14 residues. J was trimmed by 3 bases and V by 6 bases; bases with no gene match: 6. CDR3 region: CASSLDRGVYEQYF. The CDR3 DNA sequence: TGTGCCAGCAGTCTTGACAGGGGGGTCTACGAGCAGTACTTC.

The V call is TRBV27, the J call TRBJ1-5; no firm D call. Germline CDR1 reads MNHEY; CDR2 reads SMNVEV (reference sequence). This CDR3 contains 15 residues. Trimming removed 1 base from V and 2 bases from J, with 9 bases in between. CDR3 region: CASSLYFTGNQPQHF. CDR3 sequence (DNA): TGTGCCAGCAGTTTATATTTCACAGGCAATCAGCCCCAGCATTTT.

In this sample, this clone turned up once. The V call is TRBV6-5, the J call TRBJ2-7; 7 bases are a match to TRBD2. Trimming at V came to 4 bases and at J to 3 bases, leaving 12 bases not matched to a gene. The germline CDR1 and CDR2 sequences are MNHEY and SVGAGI. The CDR3 contains 16 residues. The CDR3 DNA sequence: TGTGCCAGCAGTTCCGCGGTTGGGACTATTAACTACGAGCAGTACTTC. Encoded protein: CASSSAVGTINYEQYF.

The genes are TRBV6-5 and TRBJ1-3; no reliable D call. In germline, CDR1 is MNHEY, CDR2 SVGAGI. This CDR3 has 15 residues. Between the trimmed V and J ends, which lost 6 bases and 0 bases, there was a span of 12 bases. In DNA, the CDR3 is TGTGCCAGCAGAACAGACCCAAGCTCTGGAAACACCATATATTTT. Translating gives CASRTDPSSGNTIYF.

This rearrangement joins TRBV25-1 to TRBJ1-3, with D possibly matching TRBD1 (5 bases). V lost 8 bases, J lost 2 bases, and 19 bases lay in between. The CDR3 has 16 residues. CDR1 and CDR2 from the germline V gene are MGHDK and SYGVNS. CDR3: CASQPGQGSAGNTIYF. The CDR3 DNA reads as TGTGCCAGCCAACCAGGGCAGGGCTCTGCTGGAAACACCATATATTTT. The entire variable domain, with the rest obtained from reference TRBV25-1 and TRBJ1-3, is as follows: EADIYQTPRYLVIGTGKKITLECSQTMGHDKMYWYQQDPGMELHLIHYSYGVNSTEKGDLSSESTVSRIRTEHFPLTLESARPSHTSQYLCASQPGQGSAGNTIYFGEGSWLTVV.

The rearrangement uses TRBV28 and TRBJ2-1; D unresolved. The V gene's germline CDR1 is MDHEN and CDR2 SYDVKM. V lost 7 bases, J lost 0 bases, and 10 bases lay in between. This CDR3 is built from 14 residues. The CDR3 is CASTPRSSYNEQFF. The CDR3, as DNA: TGTGCCAGCACCCCAAGGAGCTCCTACAATGAGCAGTTCTTC.

This sequence joins TRBV3-1 (or the pseudogene TRBV3-2) and TRBJ1-3; D gene unclear. The CDR3 runs 14 residues. Per germline, CDR1 LGHDT and CDR2 YNNKEL (reference sequence). V was shortened by 0 bases and J by 1 base, with 4 bases between the two germline ends. The CDR3 reads CASSQEGSGNTIYF. Written as DNA, the CDR3 is TGTGCCAGCAGCCAAGAAGGGTCTGGAAACACCATATATTTT.

The chain carries TRBV7-9 and TRBJ2-7; D ambiguous. The CDR3 is 12 residues long. The V and J ends lost 8 bases and 2 bases respectively, with 10 bases between them. Germline V gene lookup returns CDR1 SEHNR and CDR2 FQNEAQ (reference sequence). For the CDR3, the DNA is TGTGCCAGCGGCCTTATCCCCTACGAGCAGTACTTC. Translating gives CASGLIPYEQYF. The variable domain in full, completed from reference TRBV7-9 and TRBJ2-7, reads DTGVSQNPRHKITKRGQNVTFRCDPISEHNRLYWYRQTLGQGPEFLTYFQNEAQLEKSRLLSDRFSAERPKGSFSTLEIQRTEQGDSAMYLCASGLIPYEQYFGPGTRLTVT.

The chain employs TRBV20-1 and TRBJ1-1; D is ambiguous. In germline, CDR1 is DFQATT, CDR2 SNEGSKA (reference sequence). V gave up 0 bases and J gave up 8 bases, with 7 bases separating them. The CDR3 runs to 11 residues. CDR3 sequence: CSARDLHEAFF. CDR3 coding DNA: TGCAGTGCTAGAGATCTACACGAAGCTTTCTTT.

The J gene is TRBJ1-1, the V gene TRBV9; 7 bases are shared with TRBD1. The CDR3 extends over 15 amino acids. CDR1 is SGDLS, CDR2 YYNGEE, per germline. The J segment lost 4 bases and the V segment lost 4 bases, leaving 10 bases of the junction unmatched. In DNA, the CDR3 is TGTGCCAGCAGCCCAACAGGGGAGGTAGGCACTGAAGCTTTCTTT. Translated: CASSPTGEVGTEAFF.

V usage is TRBV5-1 and J usage is TRBJ2-5, with 8 bases fitting TRBD1. V was pared by 1 base and J by 2 bases, with 4 bases of the junction left unmatched. The CDR3 contains 15 residues. Per the germline V gene, CDR1 is SGHRS and CDR2 is YFSETQ. For the CDR3, the DNA is TGCGCCAGCAGCTTGAGGGGGACAGGACAAGAGACCCAGTACTTC. Its protein product is CASSLRGTGQETQYF.

CDR3 in DNA: TGTGCCAGCAGCCTTCGACTAGCGGGGGGTATAGATACGCAGTATTTT. This sequence encodes CASSLRLAGGIDTQYF. The V and J genes are TRBV3-1 (or the pseudogene TRBV3-2) and TRBJ2-3; 13 positions match TRBD2. Germline values: CDR1 LGHDT, CDR2 YNNKEL (reference sequence). The CDR3 contains 16 residues. V lost 4 bases, J lost 5 bases, and 6 bases stayed unmatched.

V gene TRBV11-2 combines with J gene TRBJ1-4, with unresolved D. Trimming took 1 base from V and 10 from J, leaving 16 bases between them. This CDR3 contains 15 residues. The germline V gene has CDR1 SGHAT and CDR2 FQNNGV. The CDR3 region is CASSLGAGGSGKLFF. The CDR3 DNA is TGTGCCAGCAGCTTAGGAGCAGGAGGGTCTGGAAAACTGTTTTTT.

The V gene is TRBV18, the J gene TRBJ2-1; the match to TRBD2 covers 14 bases. Germline lookup yields CDR1 KGHSH and CDR2 LQKENI. The CDR3 has 16 amino acids. The ends lost 3 bases at V and 7 bases at J; junction bases unmatched: 5. The CDR3 DNA reads TGTGCCAGCTCACCGCCCGGACTAGCGGGAGGTAATGAGCAGTTCTTC. As protein: CASSPPGLAGGNEQFF.

The count of this clone is one. The chain uses TRBV5-1 and TRBJ1-2, with 8 bases aligning to TRBD1. The V gene end was trimmed by 3 bases and the J gene end by 7 bases; junction bases not matched to a gene: 5. This CDR3 comprises 13 residues. CDR1 and CDR2 (germline): SGHRS, YFSETQ. The CDR3, as DNA: TGCGCCAGCAGCTATCAGGGGGCGCGTGGCTACACCTTC. Amino acid sequence: CASSYQGARGYTF.

The rearrangement joins TRBV30 to TRBJ2-1, with 7 bases matching TRBD2. The CDR3 is 13 residues long. Germline CDR1 reads GTSNPN; CDR2 reads SVGIG (reference sequence). The trim removed 3 bases at V and 9 bases at J, leaving 8 bases unmatched. In nucleotides, the CDR3 is TGTGCCTGGAGCTCGACTAGCTCTGGTGAGCAGTTCTTC. Its protein is CAWSSTSSGEQFF.

The rearrangement joins TRBV12-3 or TRBV12-4 to TRBJ2-7, with D perhaps given as TRBD1 or TRBD2 (6 bases each). V lost 7 bases, J lost 2 bases, and 12 bases lay in between. The CDR3 runs 13 residues. The CDR3 nucleotides read TGTGCCAGCAAGGGGGACTCCACCTACGAGCAGTACTTC. Translation gives CASKGDSTYEQYF.

The chain has TRBV3-1 (or the pseudogene TRBV3-2) and TRBJ1-4, with 10 bases fitting TRBD1. The CDR3 loop spans 15 amino acids. The germline CDR1 and CDR2 sequences are LGHDT and YNNKEL (reference sequence). Trimming at V came to 2 bases and at J to 7 bases, leaving 4 bases not matched to a gene. The CDR3 nucleotides read TGTGCCAGCAGCCAACAGACAGGGGGCGGTGAAAAACTGTTTTTT. Translation gives CASSQQTGGGEKLFF.

This chain uses TRBV3-1 (or the pseudogene TRBV3-2) with TRBJ2-1; possibly TRBD2 for D (6 bases). V gave up 0 bases and J gave up 4 bases, with 13 bases separating them. Per germline, CDR1 LGHDT and CDR2 YNNKEL (reference sequence). The CDR3 has 16 residues. The CDR3: CASSQDGGAAYNEQFF. The CDR3 nucleotides read TGTGCCAGCAGCCAAGACGGAGGGGCAGCTTACAATGAGCAGTTCTTC.

This clone was observed once. The rearrangement links TRBV12-3 or TRBV12-4 to TRBJ1-1; D remains unclear. Trimming stripped 6 bases from V and 8 bases from J, with 7 bases between. The CDR3 covers 10 residues. In DNA form, the CDR3 reads TGTGCCAGCAGCACCACCGAAGCTTTCTTT. It is translated as CASSTTEAFF.

The genes are TRBV7-9 and TRBJ2-3; D possibly corresponds to TRBD2 (5 bases). V lost 0 bases and J lost 3, with 10 bases in between. CDR3 length: 15 residues. Germline CDR1 SEHNR, CDR2 FQNEAQ (reference sequence). The CDR3 region has the DNA TGTGCCAGCAGCTTAGCAGAAGCGGTAACAGATACGCAGTATTTT. Translated, it gives CASSLAEAVTDTQYF.

The chain combines TRBV12-3 or TRBV12-4 with TRBJ2-2; D gene uncertain. This CDR3 region has 13 residues. V lost 5 bases, J lost 5 bases, and 9 bases lay in between. This chain's CDR3 is CASSRDRTGELFF. The CDR3 region has the DNA TGTGCCAGCAGTCGCGACCGGACCGGGGAGCTGTTTTTT.

This clone occurred once. The rearrangement joins TRBV18 to TRBJ1-4, with TRBD1 as a possible D gene (5 bases). Trimming shortened V by 4 bases and J by 8 bases, and 14 bases separated the two germline ends. The CDR3 is 14 residues long. Germline CDR1 and CDR2: KGHSH and LQKENI. The CDR3 loop is CASSLGAGSEKLFF. The CDR3 nucleotides read TGTGCCAGCTCACTCGGGGCAGGATCCGAAAAACTGTTTTTT. The full variable domain, completed using reference TRBV18 and TRBJ1-4, is NAGVMQNPRHLVRRRGQEARLRCSPMKGHSHVYWYRQLPEEGLKFMVYLQKENIIDESGMPKERFSAEFPKEGPSILRIQQVVRGDSAAYFCASSLGAGSEKLFFGSGTQLSVL.

The rearrangement links TRBV6-1 to TRBJ1-2; the D is unclear. From germline, CDR1 is MNHNS and CDR2 SASEGT. The CDR3 is 13 amino acids. Trimming took off 2 bases at V and 4 bases at J, with 8 bases between the two ends. In nucleotides, the CDR3 is TGTGCCAGCAGTGAATCAGACGGCTATGGCTACACCTTC. Protein product: CASSESDGYGYTF.

The rearrangement uses TRBV7-3 and TRBJ2-2, with D perhaps TRBD1 or TRBD2 (5 bases each). The V end was cut by 2 bases, the J end by 3 bases, with 10 bases between. Germline values: CDR1 SGHTA, CDR2 FQGTGA. The CDR3 is 15 residues long. CDR3 DNA: TGTGCCAGCAGCTTAGGGACGATGGACACCGGGGAGCTGTTTTTT. This gives the protein CASSLGTMDTGELFF.